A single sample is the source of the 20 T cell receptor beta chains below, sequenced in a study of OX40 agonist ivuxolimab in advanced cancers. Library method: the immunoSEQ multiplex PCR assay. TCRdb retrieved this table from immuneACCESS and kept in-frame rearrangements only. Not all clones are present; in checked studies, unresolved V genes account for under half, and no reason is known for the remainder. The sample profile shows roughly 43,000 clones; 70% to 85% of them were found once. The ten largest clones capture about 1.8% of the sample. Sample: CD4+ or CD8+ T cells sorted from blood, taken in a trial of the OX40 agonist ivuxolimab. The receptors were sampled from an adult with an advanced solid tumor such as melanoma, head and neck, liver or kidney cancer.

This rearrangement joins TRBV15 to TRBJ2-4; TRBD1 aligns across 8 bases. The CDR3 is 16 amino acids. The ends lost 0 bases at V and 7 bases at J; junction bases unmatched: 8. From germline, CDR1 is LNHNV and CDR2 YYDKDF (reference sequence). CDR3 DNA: TGTGCCACCAGCAGAGATCCCGGACAGGGTTGGAACATTCAGTACTTC. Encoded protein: CATSRDPGQGWNIQYF.

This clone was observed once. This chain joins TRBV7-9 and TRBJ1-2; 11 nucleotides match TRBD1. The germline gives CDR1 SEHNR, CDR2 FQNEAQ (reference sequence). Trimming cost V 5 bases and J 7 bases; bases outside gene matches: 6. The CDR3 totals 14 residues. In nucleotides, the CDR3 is TGTGCCAGCAGCCCCGGACAGGGGGCCGGTGGCTACACCTTC. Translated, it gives CASSPGQGAGGYTF.

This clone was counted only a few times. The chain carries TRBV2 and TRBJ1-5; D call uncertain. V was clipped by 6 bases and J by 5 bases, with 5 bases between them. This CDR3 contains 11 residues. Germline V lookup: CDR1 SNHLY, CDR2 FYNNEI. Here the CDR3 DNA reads TGTGCCAGCAGCGACGATCAGCCCCAGCATTTT. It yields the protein CASSDDQPQHF. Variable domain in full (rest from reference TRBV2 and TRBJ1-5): EPEVTQTPSHQVTQMGQEVILRCVPISNHLYFYWYRQILGQKVEFLVSFYNNEISEKSEIFDDQFSVERPDGSNFTLKIRSTKLEDSAMYFCASSDDQPQHFGDGTRLSIL.

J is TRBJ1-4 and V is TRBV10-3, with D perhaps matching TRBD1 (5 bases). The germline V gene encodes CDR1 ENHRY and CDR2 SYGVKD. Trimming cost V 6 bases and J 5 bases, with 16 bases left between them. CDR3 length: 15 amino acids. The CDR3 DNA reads TGTGCCATCAGGGAGACCGGGGCCAGGAATGAAAAACTGTTTTTT. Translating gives CAIRETGARNEKLFF.

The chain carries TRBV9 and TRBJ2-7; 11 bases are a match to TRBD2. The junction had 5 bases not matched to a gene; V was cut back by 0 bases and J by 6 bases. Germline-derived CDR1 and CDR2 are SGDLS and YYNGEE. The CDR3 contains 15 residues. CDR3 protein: CASSVVASGGSEQYF. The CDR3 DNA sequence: TGTGCCAGCAGCGTAGTGGCTAGCGGGGGGTCCGAGCAGTACTTC.

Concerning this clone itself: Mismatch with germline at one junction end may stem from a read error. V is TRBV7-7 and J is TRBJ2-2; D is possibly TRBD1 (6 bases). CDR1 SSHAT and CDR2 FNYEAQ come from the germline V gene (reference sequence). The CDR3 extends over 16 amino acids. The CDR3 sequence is CASSLGRTVNTGELFF. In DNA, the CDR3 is TGTGCTAGCAGCTTAGGGCGGACAGTGAACACCGGGGAGCTGTTTTTT.

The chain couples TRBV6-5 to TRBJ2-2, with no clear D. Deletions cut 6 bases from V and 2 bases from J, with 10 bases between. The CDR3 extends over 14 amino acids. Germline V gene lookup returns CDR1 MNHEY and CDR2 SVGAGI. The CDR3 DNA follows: TGTGCCAGCAGATCCACACAAAACACCGGGGAGCTGTTTTTT. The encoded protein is CASRSTQNTGELFF.

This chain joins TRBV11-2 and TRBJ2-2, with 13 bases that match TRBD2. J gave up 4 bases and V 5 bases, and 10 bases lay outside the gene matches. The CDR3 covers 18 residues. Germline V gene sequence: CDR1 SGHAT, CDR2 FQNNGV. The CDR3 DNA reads TGTGCCAGCAGCAGAACTAGCGGGGGGGCCAGGGGCACCGGGGAGCTGTTTTTT. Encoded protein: CASSRTSGGARGTGELFF.

This CDR3 is CASSGTAYGYTF. CDR3 DNA: TGTGCCAGCAGTGGGACAGCTTATGGCTACACCTTC. V usage is TRBV2 and J usage is TRBJ1-2; D is perhaps TRBD1 (6 bases). CDR1 is SNHLY, CDR2 FYNNEI, per germline. V shed 4 bases and J shed 5 bases, with 8 bases lying between them. The CDR3 runs to 12 residues. Together with reference TRBV2 and TRBJ1-2, the CDR3 gives the full variable domain: EPEVTQTPSHQVTQMGQEVILRCVPISNHLYFYWYRQILGQKVEFLVSFYNNEISEKSEIFDDQFSVERPDGSNFTLKIRSTKLEDSAMYFCASSGTAYGYTFGSGTRLTVV.

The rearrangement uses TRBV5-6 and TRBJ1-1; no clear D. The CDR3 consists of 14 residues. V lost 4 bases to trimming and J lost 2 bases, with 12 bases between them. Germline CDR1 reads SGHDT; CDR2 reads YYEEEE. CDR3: CASSPGPHNTEAFF. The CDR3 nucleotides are TGTGCCAGCAGCCCCGGGCCCCATAACACTGAAGCTTTCTTT.

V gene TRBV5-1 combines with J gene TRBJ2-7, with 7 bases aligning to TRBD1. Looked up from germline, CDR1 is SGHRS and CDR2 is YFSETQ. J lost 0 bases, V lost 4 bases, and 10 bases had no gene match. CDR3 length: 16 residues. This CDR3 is CASSGRQGTASYEQYF. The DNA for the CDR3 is TGCGCCAGCAGCGGTAGACAGGGAACGGCCTCCTACGAGCAGTACTTC.

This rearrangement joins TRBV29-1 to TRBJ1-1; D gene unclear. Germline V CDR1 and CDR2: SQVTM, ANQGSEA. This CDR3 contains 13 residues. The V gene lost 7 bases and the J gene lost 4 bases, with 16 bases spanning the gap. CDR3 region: CSAMKGGGTEAFF. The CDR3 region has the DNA TGCAGCGCCATGAAGGGTGGCGGCACTGAAGCTTTCTTT.

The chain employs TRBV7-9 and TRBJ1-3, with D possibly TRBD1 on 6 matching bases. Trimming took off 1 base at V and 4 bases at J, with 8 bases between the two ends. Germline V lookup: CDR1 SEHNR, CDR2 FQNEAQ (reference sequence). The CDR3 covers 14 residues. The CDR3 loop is CASSLGGTGNTIYF. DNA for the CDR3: TGTGCCAGCAGCTTAGGAGGGACAGGAAACACCATATATTTT.

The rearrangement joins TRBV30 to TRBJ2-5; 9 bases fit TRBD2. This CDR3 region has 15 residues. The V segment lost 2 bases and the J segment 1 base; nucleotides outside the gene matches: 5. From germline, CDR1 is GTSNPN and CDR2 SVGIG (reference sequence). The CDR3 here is CAWSFFSGGQETQYF. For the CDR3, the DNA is TGTGCCTGGAGTTTTTTTAGCGGGGGCCAAGAGACCCAGTACTTC.

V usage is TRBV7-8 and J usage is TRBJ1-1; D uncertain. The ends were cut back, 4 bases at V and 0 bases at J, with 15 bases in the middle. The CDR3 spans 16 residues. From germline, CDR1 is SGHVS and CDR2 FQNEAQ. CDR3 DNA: TGTGCCAGCAGCTCAGATTCGCGGCGGGTGAACACTGAAGCTTTCTTT. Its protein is CASSSDSRRVNTEAFF.

CDR3 coding DNA: TGTGCCAGCACTCGGGCGCAAGGGGCCAACGTCCTGACTTTC. Amino acids: CASTRAQGANVLTF. This chain joins TRBV6-5 and TRBJ2-6; D gene unclear. V was pared by 7 bases and J by 4 bases, with 11 bases between. Germline loops: CDR1 MNHEY, CDR2 SVGAGI. CDR3 size: 14 residues.

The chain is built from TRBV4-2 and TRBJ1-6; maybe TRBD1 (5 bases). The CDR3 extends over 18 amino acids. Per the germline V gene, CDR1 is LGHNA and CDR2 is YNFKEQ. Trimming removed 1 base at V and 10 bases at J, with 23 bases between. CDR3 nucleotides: TGTGCCAGCAGCCAAGTACCGACAGCTTCCTCCTTGGAGTCACCCCTCCACTTT. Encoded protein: CASSQVPTASSLESPLHF.

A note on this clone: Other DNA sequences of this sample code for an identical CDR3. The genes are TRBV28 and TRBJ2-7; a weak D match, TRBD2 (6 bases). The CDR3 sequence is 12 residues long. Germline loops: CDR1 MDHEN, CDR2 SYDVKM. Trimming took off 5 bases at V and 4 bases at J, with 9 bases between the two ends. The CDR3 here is CASSRLGYEQYF. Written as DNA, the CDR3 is TGTGCCAGCAGTAGACTAGGGTACGAGCAGTACTTC.

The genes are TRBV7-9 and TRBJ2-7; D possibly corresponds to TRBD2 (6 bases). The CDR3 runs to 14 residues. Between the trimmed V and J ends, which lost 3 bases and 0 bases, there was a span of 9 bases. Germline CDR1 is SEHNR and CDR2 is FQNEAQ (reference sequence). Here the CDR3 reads CASSLGGGSYEQYF. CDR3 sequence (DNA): TGTGCCAGCAGCTTGGGGGGAGGCTCCTACGAGCAGTACTTC.

The CDR3 protein is CASSQRQGGNYGYTF. In DNA, the CDR3 is TGCGCCAGCAGCCAGCGCCAAGGGGGGAACTATGGCTACACCTTC. This chain connects TRBV4-1 to TRBJ1-2; weak D call: TRBD1 (6 bases). With 3 bases removed from V and 2 bases from J, the gap between germline ends came to 13 bases. The CDR3 runs 15 residues. Germline V CDR1 and CDR2: MGHRA, YSYEKL.